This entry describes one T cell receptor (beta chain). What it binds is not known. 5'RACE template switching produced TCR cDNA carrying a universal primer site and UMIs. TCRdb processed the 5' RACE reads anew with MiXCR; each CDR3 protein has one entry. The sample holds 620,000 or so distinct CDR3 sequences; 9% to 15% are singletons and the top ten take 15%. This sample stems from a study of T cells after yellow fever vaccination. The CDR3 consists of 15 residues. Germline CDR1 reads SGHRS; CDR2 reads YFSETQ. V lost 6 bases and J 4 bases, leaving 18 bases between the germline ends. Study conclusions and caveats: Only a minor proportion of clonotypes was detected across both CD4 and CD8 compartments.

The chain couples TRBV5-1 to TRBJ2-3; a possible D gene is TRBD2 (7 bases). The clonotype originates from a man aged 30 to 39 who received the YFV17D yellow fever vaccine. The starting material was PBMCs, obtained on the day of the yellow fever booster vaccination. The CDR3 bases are TGCGCCAGCAATGGTGGCGGGGGCAGGGCAGATACGCAGTATTTT. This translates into CASNGGGGRADTQYF.